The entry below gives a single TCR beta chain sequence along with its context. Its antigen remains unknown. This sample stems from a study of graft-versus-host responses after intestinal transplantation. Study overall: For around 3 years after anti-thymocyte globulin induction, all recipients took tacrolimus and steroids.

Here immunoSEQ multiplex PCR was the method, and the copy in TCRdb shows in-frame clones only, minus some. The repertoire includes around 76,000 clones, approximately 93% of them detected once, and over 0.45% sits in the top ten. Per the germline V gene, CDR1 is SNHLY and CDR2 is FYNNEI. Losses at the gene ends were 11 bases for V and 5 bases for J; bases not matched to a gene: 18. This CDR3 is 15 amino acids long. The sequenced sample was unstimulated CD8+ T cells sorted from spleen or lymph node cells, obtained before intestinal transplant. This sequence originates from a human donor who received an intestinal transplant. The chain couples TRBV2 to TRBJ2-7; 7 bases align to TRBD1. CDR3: CAGGVTRQGFHEQYF. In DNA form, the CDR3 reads TGTGCCGGGGGCGTCACGAGACAGGGATTCCACGAGCAGTACTTC.